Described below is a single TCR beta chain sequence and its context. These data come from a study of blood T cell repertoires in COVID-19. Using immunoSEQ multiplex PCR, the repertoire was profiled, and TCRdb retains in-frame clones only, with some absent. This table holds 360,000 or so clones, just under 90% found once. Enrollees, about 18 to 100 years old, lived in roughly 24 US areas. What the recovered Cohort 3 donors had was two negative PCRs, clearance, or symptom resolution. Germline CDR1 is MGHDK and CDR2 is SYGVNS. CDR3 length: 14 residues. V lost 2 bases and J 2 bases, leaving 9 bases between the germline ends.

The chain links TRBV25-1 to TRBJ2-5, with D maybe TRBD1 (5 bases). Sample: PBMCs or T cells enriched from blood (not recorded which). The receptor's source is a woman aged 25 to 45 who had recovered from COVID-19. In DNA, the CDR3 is TGTGCCAGCAGTGAACTGGCAGGGCAAGAGACCCAGTACTTC. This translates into CASSELAGQETQYF.